The 3 T cell receptor beta chains reported below all come from one sample, sequenced in a study of shared clonotypes between healthy human individuals. The data were produced by immunoSEQ multiplex PCR, yet TCRdb's version contains in-frame clones alone and is incomplete. There are over a million clones in the sample; roughly 80% occur only once, and 1.4% lies in the top ten. The specimen sequenced was memory CD4+ T cells sorted from blood. The subset here: CD45RA-negative fraction. The origin of the receptors is a young man in good health.

The J gene is TRBJ1-2, the V gene TRBV5-3; 10 nucleotides agree with TRBD1. TRBV5-3 is identified as an open reading frame with a role that is uncertain. This CDR3 has 15 residues. V lost 1 base and J lost 7; bases outside the gene matches: 7. This chain's CDR3 is CARSLYFGTGVGYTF. Here the CDR3 DNA reads TGTGCCAGAAGCTTGTATTTTGGGACAGGGGTTGGCTACACCTTC.

V usage is TRBV5-6 and J usage is TRBJ1-4; D not resolved. CDR3 length equals 14 residues. Germline values: CDR1 SGHDT, CDR2 YYEEEE. The V and J ends lost 4 bases and 4 bases respectively, with 11 bases between them. The CDR3: CASSVKGFNEKLFF. In DNA, the CDR3 is TGTGCCAGCAGCGTAAAGGGCTTTAATGAAAAACTGTTTTTT.

CDR3 sequence: CASSSGPISGNTIYF. DNA for the CDR3: TGTGCCAGCAGTTCCGGACCGATATCTGGAAACACCATATATTTT. This chain connects TRBV28 to TRBJ1-3; no reliable D call. Trimming left V 4 bases short and J 1 base short, with 11 bases between. The length of the CDR3 is 15 residues. The germline gives CDR1 MDHEN, CDR2 SYDVKM.